What follows describes a single T cell receptor (beta chain). Per the original methods: Counts of nucleated cells, estimated from reference gene primer amplification, were obtained. TCRdb's copy holds only in-frame clones and misses some; the assay was immunoSEQ multiplex PCR. V, J and clone size are taken as reported in that table, and D and trimming were inferred from the DNA itself. The data contain 250,000 or so clones, roughly 89% of them singletons. The data were obtained in a study of blood T cell repertoires in COVID-19. The specimen sequenced was peripheral blood. This clonotype was obtained from a woman between 40 and 55 years old who had recovered from COVID-19.

This CDR3 reads CASSRDRDIGEQFF. The CDR3 DNA reads as TGCGCCAGCAGCAGGGACAGGGATATTGGTGAGCAGTTCTTC. The chain couples TRBV5-1 to TRBJ2-1, with TRBD1 identical over 9 bases. The CDR3 is 14 residues long. Germline CDR1 and CDR2: SGHRS and YFSETQ. Trimming at V came to 4 bases and at J to 9 bases, leaving 8 bases not matched to a gene.